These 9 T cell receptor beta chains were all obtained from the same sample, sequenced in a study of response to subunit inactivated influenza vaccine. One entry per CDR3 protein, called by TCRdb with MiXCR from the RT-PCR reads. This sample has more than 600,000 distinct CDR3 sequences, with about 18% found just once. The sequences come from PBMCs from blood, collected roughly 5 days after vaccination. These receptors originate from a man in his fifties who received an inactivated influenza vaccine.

The CDR3 nucleotides read TGTGCCAGCTCAAACGTCGGCGGGACAGGGTCCAATCAGCCCCAGCATTTT. Its translation: CASSNVGGTGSNQPQHF. The chain couples TRBV18 to TRBJ1-5; TRBD1 agrees at 9 bases. This CDR3 is 17 amino acids long. CDR1 and CDR2 (germline): KGHSH, LQKENI. V was clipped by 5 bases and J by 3 bases; unmatched bases: 11.

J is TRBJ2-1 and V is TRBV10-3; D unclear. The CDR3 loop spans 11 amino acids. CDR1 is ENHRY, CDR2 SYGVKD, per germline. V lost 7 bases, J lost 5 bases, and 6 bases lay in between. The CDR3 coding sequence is TGTGCCATCAAAGCAGACAATGAGCAGTTCTTC. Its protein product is CAIKADNEQFF.

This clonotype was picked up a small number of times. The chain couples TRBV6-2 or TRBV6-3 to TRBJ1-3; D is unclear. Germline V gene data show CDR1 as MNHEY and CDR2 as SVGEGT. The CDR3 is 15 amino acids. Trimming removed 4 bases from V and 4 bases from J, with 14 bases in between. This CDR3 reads CASSSPDEVGNTIYF. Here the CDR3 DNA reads TGTGCCAGCAGTTCGCCTGACGAGGTCGGAAACACCATATATTTT.

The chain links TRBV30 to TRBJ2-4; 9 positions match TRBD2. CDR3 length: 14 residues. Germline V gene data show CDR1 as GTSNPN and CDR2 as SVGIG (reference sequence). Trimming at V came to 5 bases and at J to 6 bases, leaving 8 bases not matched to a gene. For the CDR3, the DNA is TGTGCCTGGGCGGGGGGGGACCCCCTAAACATTCAGTACTTC. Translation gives CAWAGGDPLNIQYF.

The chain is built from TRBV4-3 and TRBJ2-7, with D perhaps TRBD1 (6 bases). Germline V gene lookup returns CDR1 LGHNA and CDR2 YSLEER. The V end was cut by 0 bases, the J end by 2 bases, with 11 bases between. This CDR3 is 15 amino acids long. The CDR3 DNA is TGCGCCAGCAGCCAAGATCGGTGGACAGCCTACGAGCAGTACTTC. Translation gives CASSQDRWTAYEQYF.

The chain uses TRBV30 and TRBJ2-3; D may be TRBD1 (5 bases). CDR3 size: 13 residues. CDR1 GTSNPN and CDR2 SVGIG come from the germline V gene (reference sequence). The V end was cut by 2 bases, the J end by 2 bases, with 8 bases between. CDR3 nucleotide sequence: TGTGCCTGGAGTAGGGGCACCACAGATACGCAGTATTTT. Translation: CAWSRGTTDTQYF. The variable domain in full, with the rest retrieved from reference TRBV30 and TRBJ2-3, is SQTIHQWPATLVQPVGSPLSLECTVEGTSNPNLYWYRQAAGRGLQLLFYSVGIGQISSEVPQNLSASRPQDRQFILSSKKLLLSDSGFYLCAWSRGTTDTQYFGPGTRLTVL.

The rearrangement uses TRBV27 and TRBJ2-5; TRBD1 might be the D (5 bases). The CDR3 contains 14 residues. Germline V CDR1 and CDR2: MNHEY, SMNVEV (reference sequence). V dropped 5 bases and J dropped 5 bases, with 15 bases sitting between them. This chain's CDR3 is CASSDRLNRETQYF. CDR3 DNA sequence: TGTGCCAGCAGTGACCGACTGAACAGGGAGACCCAGTACTTC.

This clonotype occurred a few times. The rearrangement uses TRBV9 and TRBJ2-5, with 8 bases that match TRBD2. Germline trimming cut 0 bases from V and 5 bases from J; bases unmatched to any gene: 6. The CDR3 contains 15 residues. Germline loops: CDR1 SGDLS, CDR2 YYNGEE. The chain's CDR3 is CASSVVAGGTETQYF. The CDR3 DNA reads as TGTGCCAGCAGCGTAGTGGCGGGGGGCACGGAGACCCAGTACTTC. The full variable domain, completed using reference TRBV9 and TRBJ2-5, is DSGVTQTPKHLITATGQRVTLRCSPRSGDLSVYWYQQSLDQGLQFLIQYYNGEERAKGNILERFSAQQFPDLHSELNLSSLELGDSALYFCASSVVAGGTETQYFGPGTRLLVL.

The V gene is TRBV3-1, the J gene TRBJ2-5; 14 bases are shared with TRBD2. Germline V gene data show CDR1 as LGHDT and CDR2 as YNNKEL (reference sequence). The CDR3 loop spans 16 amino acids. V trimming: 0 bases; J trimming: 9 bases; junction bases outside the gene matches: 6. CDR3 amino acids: CASSQDPGLAGVAQYF. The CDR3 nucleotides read TGTGCCAGCAGCCAAGACCCGGGACTAGCGGGAGTGGCCCAGTACTTC.